This T cell receptor (beta chain) was identified during a study of T cell responses to AZD1222 COVID-19 vaccine (dated by TCRdb to 2020 to 2023). Describing the broader study: AZD1222 recipients given second doses at about 4 weeks or at about 12 weeks were pooled, since spike-specific TCR depth and breadth were not found to differ between the two schedules. Trial participants were enrolled by age into subgroups of 18-55, 56-69 and 70-plus years, and 148, 28 and 57 TCR-sequenced participants, respectively, were included in these subgroups. TCR sequencing was performed for about 250 trial participants, of whom 207 were given two doses of AZD1222 and approximately 25 were given two doses of MenACWY control vaccine.

The CDR3 regions of human TCRbeta chains were subjected to immunosequencing. Per the source publication's procedure: TCRs in the repertoires were matched against a reference library of SARS-CoV-2-specific TCRs that had been generated with the MIRA antigen-specificity platform. Breadth was defined as the fraction of unique TCRs that were SARS-CoV-2-associated, and depth was defined as the fraction of total T cells that were SARS-CoV-2-associated. Using the MIRA data, each spike-specific TCR was mapped to the spike region that the TCR reacts to and placed in a CD4 or CD8 class. Log10-transformed breadth and depth values were compared by one-way ANOVA with Sidak's multiple comparisons tests. Sourced from immuneACCESS, this table was stored by TCRdb with only in-frame sequences that have V and J called. A share of the clones is absent; for the studies checked, an unresolved V gene accounts for under half, and the remainder has no known explanation. V and J calls and clone size are given by that table; D and trimming were obtained from the DNA. The sample yields more than 85,000 clones; approximately 91% were counted once. Of the sample, around 7.5% falls within the top ten clones.

V is pared back by 6 bases and J by 5 bases, with 10 bases lying between the germline termini. The germline V gene sets CDR1 to SNHLY and CDR2 to FYNNEI. Its CDR3 holds 12 amino acids, cysteine through phenylalanine. The kept DNA is CDR3 alone, 36 bases in frame from the first base. In the case of this clone: It lacks a known antigen. Base qualities are not at hand, and no much larger clone is one base apart.

The time point label for this specimen denotes: baseline before first vaccination. Vaccinee samples were obtained from the UK trials COV001 and COV002, which included a single-blind randomized controlled phase 2/3 trial of AZD1222 (ChAdOx1 nCoV-19) in healthy adults. For TCRbeta chain sequencing, PBMC samples from trial participants were taken at day 0 and at day 28 after the second dose. General study outcomes and caveats: After two AZD1222 doses, spike-specific TCR breadth and depth were significantly higher than at day 0 and than in MenACWY recipients. Participants were mostly white British and included more females than males, and it was suggested by the authors that clonal diversity may have been underestimated. The 56-69-year group was small, and its depth increase did not reach significance, likely because of low power. The whole spike protein was spanned by vaccine-associated CD4 TCRs, and dominant responses were seen in regions 160-218 and 743-854. Epitopes outside the regions mutated in the B.1.351 and B.1.1.7 variants were reportedly recognized by nearly half of the unique spike-specific TCRs. Conclusions about previously exposed vaccinees are limited because only six or seven AZD1222 recipients were SARS-CoV-2 seropositive at baseline. Because no samples from the day 14 peak response were available, repertoires could be characterized only after the peak T cell response.

The specimen comprised peripheral blood, sampled on day 0 of AZD1222 vaccination. The receptor was derived from an adult in good health. Recombination connected TRBV2 to TRBJ2-5, with the D gene not clear enough to name. The CDR3 loop reads CASSSSPETQYF. In nucleotides, the sequence is TGTGCCAGCAGCTCCAGTCCGGAGACCCAGTACTTC. Supplemented by the reference TRBV2 and TRBJ2-5 proteins around the CDR3, the complete variable domain is EPEVTQTPSHQVTQMGQEVILRCVPISNHLYFYWYRQILGQKVEFLVSFYNNEISEKSEIFDDQFSVERPDGSNFTLKIRSTKLEDSAMYFCASSSSPETQYFGPGTRLLVL.